This T cell receptor beta chain was profiled in a study of cytomegalovirus exposure and HLA in healthy donors. About the study: When 398 donors were genotyped, about 80% of them were found to fall in the Caucasian-associated ancestry cluster.

Study-level points and caveats: Specific recognition of CMV antigens was confirmed in vitro for a few chains (all CMV-associated).

As regards this clone: Antigen: not known.

The CDR3 runs 15 residues. Trimming took 7 bases from V and 2 from J; bases not matched to a gene: 6. Germline V gene sequence: CDR1 SGHNT, CDR2 YYREEE (reference sequence). The PCR had 60 Vbeta and 13 Jbeta primers. Sequenced by immunoSEQ multiplex PCR; TCRdb stores in-frame clones only, minus some. The data hold 90,000 to 150,000 clones, with over 6.5% observed a single time. The chain carries TRBV5-4 and TRBJ2-6; 7 bases map to TRBD1. This clonotype originated in a woman aged 35 to 49 in good health and CMV-seropositive. Sequenced: PBMCs. Written as DNA, the CDR3 is TGTGCCAGCTCCCCTCAGGGGGCTGGGGCCAACGTCCTGACTTTC. Translation: CASSPQGAGANVLTF.